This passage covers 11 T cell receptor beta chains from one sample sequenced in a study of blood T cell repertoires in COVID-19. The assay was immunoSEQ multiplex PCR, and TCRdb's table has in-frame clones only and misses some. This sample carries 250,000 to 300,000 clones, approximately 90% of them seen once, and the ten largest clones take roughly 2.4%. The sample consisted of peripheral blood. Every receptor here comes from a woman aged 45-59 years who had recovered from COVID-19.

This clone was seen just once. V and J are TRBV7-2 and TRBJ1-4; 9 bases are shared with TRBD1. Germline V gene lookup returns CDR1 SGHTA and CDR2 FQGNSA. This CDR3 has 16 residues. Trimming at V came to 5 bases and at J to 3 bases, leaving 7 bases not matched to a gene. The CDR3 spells CASSQQGASANEKLFF. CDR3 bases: TGTGCCAGCAGCCAACAGGGGGCAAGCGCTAATGAAAAACTGTTTTTT.

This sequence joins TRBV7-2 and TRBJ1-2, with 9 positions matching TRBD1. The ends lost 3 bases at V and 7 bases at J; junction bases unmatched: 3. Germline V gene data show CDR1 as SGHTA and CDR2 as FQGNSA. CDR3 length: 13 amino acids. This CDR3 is CASSFGTGSGYTF. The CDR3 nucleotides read TGTGCCAGCAGCTTCGGGACAGGGAGTGGCTACACCTTC.

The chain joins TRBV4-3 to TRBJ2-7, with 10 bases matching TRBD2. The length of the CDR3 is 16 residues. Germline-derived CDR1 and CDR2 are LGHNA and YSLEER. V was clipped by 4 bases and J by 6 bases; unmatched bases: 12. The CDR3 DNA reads TGCGCCAGCAGCCCCCAAGGTGCTAGCGGGAGTCGCGAGCAGTACTTC. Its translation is CASSPQGASGSREQYF.

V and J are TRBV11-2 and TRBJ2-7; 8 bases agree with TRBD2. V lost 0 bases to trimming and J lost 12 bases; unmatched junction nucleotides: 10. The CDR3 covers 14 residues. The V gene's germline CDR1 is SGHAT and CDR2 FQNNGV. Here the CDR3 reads CASSLEQGSGAPYF. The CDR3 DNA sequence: TGTGCCAGCAGCTTAGAGCAGGGTAGCGGGGCTCCGTACTTC.

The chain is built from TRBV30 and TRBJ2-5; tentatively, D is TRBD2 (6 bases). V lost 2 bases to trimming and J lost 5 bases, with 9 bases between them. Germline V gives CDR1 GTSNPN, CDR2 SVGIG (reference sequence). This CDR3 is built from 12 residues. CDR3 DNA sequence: TGTGCCTGGAGTCTTGGGGGGGAGACCCAGTACTTC. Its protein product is CAWSLGGETQYF.

The CDR3 DNA sequence: TGTGCCAGCAGCGGGTCTGACGGACAGGGAGTGGTAGTAGGGGACTATGGCTACACCTTC. It is translated as CASSGSDGQGVVVGDYGYTF. The chain recombines TRBV9 with TRBJ1-2; 8 bases are a match to TRBD1. The trim removed 3 bases at V and 3 bases at J, leaving 22 bases unmatched. The CDR3 runs to 20 residues. The germline V gene encodes CDR1 SGDLS and CDR2 YYNGEE.

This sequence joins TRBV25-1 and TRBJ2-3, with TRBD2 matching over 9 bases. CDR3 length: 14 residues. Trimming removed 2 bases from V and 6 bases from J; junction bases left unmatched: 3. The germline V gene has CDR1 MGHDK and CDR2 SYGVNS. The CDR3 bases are TGTGCCAGCAGTGAAACCAGCGGGGGGGATACGCAGTATTTT. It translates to CASSETSGGDTQYF. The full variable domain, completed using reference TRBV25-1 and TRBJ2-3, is EADIYQTPRYLVIGTGKKITLECSQTMGHDKMYWYQQDPGMELHLIHYSYGVNSTEKGDLSSESTVSRIRTEHFPLTLESARPSHTSQYLCASSETSGGDTQYFGPGTRLTVL.

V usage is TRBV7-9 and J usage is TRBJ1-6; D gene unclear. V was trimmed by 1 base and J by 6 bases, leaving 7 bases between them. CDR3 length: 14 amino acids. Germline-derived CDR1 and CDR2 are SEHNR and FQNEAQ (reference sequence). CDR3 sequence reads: CASSLDGSNSPLHF. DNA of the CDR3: TGTGCCAGCAGCTTAGACGGGTCTAATTCACCCCTCCACTTT.

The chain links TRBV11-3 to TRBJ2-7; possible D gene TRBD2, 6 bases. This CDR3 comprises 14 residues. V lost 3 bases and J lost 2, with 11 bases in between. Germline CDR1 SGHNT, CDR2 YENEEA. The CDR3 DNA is TGTGCCAGCAGCTTCCGGGAGCGCCCCTACGAGCAGTACTTC. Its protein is CASSFRERPYEQYF.

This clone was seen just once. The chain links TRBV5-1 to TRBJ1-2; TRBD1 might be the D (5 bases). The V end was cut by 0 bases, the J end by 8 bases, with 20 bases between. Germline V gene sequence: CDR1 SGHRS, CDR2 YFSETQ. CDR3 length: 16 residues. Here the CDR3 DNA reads TGCGCCAGCAGCTTGGATGGGTTTGGGATCCCAGGGGGCTACACCTTC. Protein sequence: CASSLDGFGIPGGYTF.

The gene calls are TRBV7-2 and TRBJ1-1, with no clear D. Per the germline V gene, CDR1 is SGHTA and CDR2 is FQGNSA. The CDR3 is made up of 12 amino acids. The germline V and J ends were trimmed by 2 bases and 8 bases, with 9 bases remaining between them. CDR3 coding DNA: TGTGCCAGCAGCTTATTGAGCTACGAAGCTTTCTTT. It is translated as CASSLLSYEAFF.